This TCR beta chain was identified during a study of shared clonotypes between healthy human individuals. Whole-study context: CD8 memory received one plate per donor, CD8 naive two, CD4 memory three and CD4 naive three. Study-wide results and caveats: Sampling covered blood only; tissue repertoires likely differ.

Details on this clone: Antigen unknown.

The donors, all of them Caucasian adults, lived in Nashville, Tennessee. Negatively enriched CD4+ T cells were divided by CD45RA into naive and memory. J was trimmed by 4 bases and V by 4 bases; bases with no gene match: 5. The CDR3 has 14 residues. Germline CDR1 reads MNHNS; CDR2 reads SASEGT. Profiled with immunoSEQ multiplex PCR; TCRdb holds only in-frame clones, not every one. Of nearly 1,000,000 clones listed, around 80% are singletons. The chain couples TRBV6-1 to TRBJ2-5, with 8 positions matching TRBD1. The sample consisted of memory CD4+ T cells sorted from blood. The subset: CD45RA-negative fraction. This sequence was found in a man in his late teens or twenties in good health. The CDR3 here is CASSGTGTVETQYF. CDR3 in DNA: TGTGCCAGCAGTGGGACAGGGACGGTAGAGACCCAGTACTTC.